This TCR beta chain was found in a study of T cell responses to AZD1222 COVID-19 vaccine (dated by TCRdb to 2020 to 2022). As for the study more broadly: AZD1222 recipients with second doses at about 4 weeks or about 12 weeks were pooled, because spike-specific TCR depth and breadth did not differ between schedules. Trial participants were enrolled into age subgroups of 18-55, 56-69 and 70-plus years, which contained about 150, 27 and 61 TCR-sequenced participants, respectively. TCR sequencing was performed for roughly 250 trial participants, of whom roughly 200 were given two doses of AZD1222 and approximately 25 were given two doses of MenACWY control vaccine.

A note on this clone: Its antigen target is currently unknown. There are no base qualities to consult, and no much larger clone falls within one base.

The sample's time point label, decoded: baseline before first vaccination. Samples from vaccinated people were obtained from the UK trials COV001 and COV002, which included a single-blind randomized controlled phase 2/3 trial of AZD1222 (ChAdOx1 nCoV-19) in healthy adults. For TCRbeta chain sequencing, PBMC samples were collected from trial participants at day 0 and at day 28 after the second dose. Study-wide conclusions, independent of this receptor: Epitopes outside the regions mutated in the B.1.351 and B.1.1.7 variants were reportedly recognized by nearly half of the unique spike-specific TCRs. The 56-69-year group was small, and its depth increase did not reach significance, likely because of low power. After two AZD1222 doses, both the breadth and the depth of spike-specific TCRs were significantly higher than at day 0 and than in MenACWY recipients. Most participants were white British and females outnumbered males, and the authors suggested that clonal diversity may have been underestimated. Because no day 14 peak-response samples were available, the repertoires could be characterized only after the peak T cell response. The whole spike protein was spanned by vaccine-associated CD4 TCRs, and dominant responses were seen in regions 160-218 and 743-854. Conclusions about previously exposed vaccinees were limited because only six AZD1222 recipients were SARS-CoV-2 seropositive at baseline.

The CDR3 regions of human TCRbeta chains were analyzed by immunosequencing. Per the authors' processing: TCRs in the repertoires were matched against a reference library of SARS-CoV-2-specific TCRs that had been generated with the MIRA antigen-specificity platform. Breadth meant the fraction of unique TCRs that were SARS-CoV-2-associated, whereas depth meant the fraction of total T cells that were SARS-CoV-2-associated. Using the MIRA data, every spike-specific TCR was mapped to the spike region that the TCR reacted to and assigned to either a CD4 or a CD8 class. Log10-transformed breadth and depth values were compared by one-way ANOVA with Sidak's multiple comparisons tests. TCRdb retrieved this table from immuneACCESS and kept in-frame rearrangements only. Not all clones are present; in checked studies, unresolved V genes account for under half, and no reason is known for the remainder. Clone size and V and J calls were adopted from that table, with D and trimming inferred from the DNA. This sample holds 130,000 or so clones; about 86% were observed only once. Approximately 12% of the sample comes from the top ten.

Per the germline V gene, SGHVS is the CDR1 and FQNEAQ is the CDR2. At the junction V is shortened by 0 bases and J by 5 bases, with 5 bases in between. The CDR3 spans 13 residues, from the cysteine through the phenylalanine. Only the CDR3 DNA stays, 39 bases, in frame from base 1. The clonotype comes from an adult in good health. The chain was built from TRBV7-8 and TRBJ1-5, with the D gene not confidently named. The starting material was peripheral blood, obtained on day 0 of AZD1222 vaccination. DNA sequence: TGTGCCAGCAGCTTAGCGTTCGATCAGCCCCAGCATTTT. This gives the protein CASSLAFDQPQHF.